This T cell receptor (beta chain) came from a study of blood T cell repertoires in COVID-19. Looking at the study overall: The study drew acute and convalescent COVID-19 samples from the United States, Italy and Spain.

Authors' processing steps: Amplification from reference gene primers served as the basis for estimated nucleated cell counts. Profiling relied on immunoSEQ multiplex PCR, and the TCRdb table lists in-frame clones only, not all of them. That table gives V, J and clone size, and the DNA gave D and trimming. This sample has about 150,000 clones, with over 65% found just once. This receptor was obtained from an elderly man with acute or convalescent COVID-19. The material sequenced was peripheral blood.

The CDR3 region has the DNA TGTGCCAGCAGCTTAGGTACAGGGACCACTGAGACCCAGTACTTC. This codes for CASSLGTGTTETQYF. The rearrangement uses TRBV7-6 and TRBJ2-5; tentatively, D is TRBD1 (6 bases). This CDR3 comprises 15 residues. CDR1 SGHVS and CDR2 FNYEAQ come from the germline V gene. V was cut by 1 base and J by 5 bases, with 14 bases left in between.